This is a list of T cell receptor beta chains from one sample in a study of Graves' ophthalmopathy and Graves' hyperthyroidism. TCRdb reanalysed the multiplex PCR reads using MiXCR and keeps one entry per CDR3 protein. The sample yields about 39,000 distinct CDR3 sequences, about half seen once. The sample comprised peripheral blood. All receptors come from an adult woman with stable Graves' hyperthyroidism. Each CDR3 is given with its conserved first and last residue. The D gene is left open where the match is weak. Some rows have no size entry. The others give once, few or many, or a class for an expanded clone.

j_gene: TRBJ2-7; abundance: .; d_gene: TRBD2; v_gene: TRBV5-4; CDR3aa: CASSMGLAHEQYF; CDR3nt: TGTGCCAGCAGCATGGGACTAGCCCACGAGCAGTACTTC
j_gene: TRBJ1-2; abundance: .; d_gene: .; v_gene: TRBV7-8; CDR3aa: CASSLGGVYGYTF; CDR3nt: TGTGCCAGCAGCTTGGGGGGGGTCTATGGCTACACCTTC
j_gene: TRBJ2-3; abundance: many; d_gene: .; v_gene: TRBV7-3; CDR3aa: CASSPFHPGDTQYF; CDR3nt: TGTGCCAGCAGCCCGTTCCACCCCGGGGATACGCAGTATTTT
j_gene: TRBJ2-7; abundance: .; d_gene: .; v_gene: TRBV10-3; CDR3aa: CAISVTGYEQYF; CDR3nt: TGTGCCATCAGTGTAACCGGCTACGAGCAGTACTTC
j_gene: TRBJ2-5; abundance: .; d_gene: .; v_gene: TRBV7-2; CDR3aa: CASSPHLSQGQETQYF; CDR3nt: TGTGCCAGCAGCCCTCATTTGAGTCAGGGTCAAGAGACCCAGTACTTC
j_gene: TRBJ2-7; abundance: .; d_gene: TRBD1; v_gene: TRBV6-1; CDR3aa: CASSYPAGTAYEQYF; CDR3nt: TGTGCCAGCAGTTACCCGGCCGGGACAGCCTACGAGCAGTACTTC
j_gene: TRBJ1-1; abundance: .; d_gene: .; v_gene: TRBV25-1; CDR3aa: CASSSGSTEAFF; CDR3nt: TGTGCCAGCAGTTCTGGTAGCACTGAAGCTTTCTTT
j_gene: TRBJ1-2; abundance: many; d_gene: TRBD1; v_gene: TRBV6-6; CDR3aa: CASRDGLRDRGLYGYTF; CDR3nt: TGTGCCAGCAGGGACGGTCTCCGGGACAGGGGGCTCTATGGCTACACCTTC
j_gene: TRBJ2-3; abundance: many; d_gene: TRBD2; v_gene: TRBV7-2; CDR3aa: CASSPGTSGRVTDTQYF; CDR3nt: TGTGCCAGCAGCCCGGGGACTAGCGGGAGGGTCACAGATACGCAGTATTTT
j_gene: TRBJ2-2; abundance: .; d_gene: TRBD2; v_gene: TRBV7-3; CDR3aa: CASSLIGTTHTGELFF; CDR3nt: TGTGCCAGCAGCTTAATCGGGACTACTCACACCGGGGAGCTGTTTTTT
j_gene: TRBJ2-7; abundance: few; d_gene: TRBD1; v_gene: TRBV29-1; CDR3aa: CSADRVKQYF; CDR3nt: TGCAGCGCTGACAGGGTGAAGCAGTACTTC
j_gene: TRBJ2-2; abundance: .; d_gene: .; v_gene: TRBV10-3; CDR3aa: CAIRGVAGELFF; CDR3nt: TGTGCCATCAGAGGGGTAGCCGGGGAGCTGTTTTTT
j_gene: TRBJ1-3; abundance: .; d_gene: .; v_gene: TRBV29-1; CDR3aa: CNAREGTGSTIYF; CDR3nt: TGCAACGCCCGGGAGGGGACTGGAAGCACCATATATTTT
j_gene: TRBJ1-1; abundance: many; d_gene: .; v_gene: TRBV29-1; CDR3aa: CSVEQHGTLNGAFF; CDR3nt: TGCAGCGTTGAACAACACGGGACTTTAAATGGGGCTTTCTTT
j_gene: TRBJ1-1; abundance: few; d_gene: .; v_gene: TRBV20-1; CDR3aa: CSASTNTEAFF; CDR3nt: TGCAGTGCTAGCACGAACACTGAAGCTTTCTTT